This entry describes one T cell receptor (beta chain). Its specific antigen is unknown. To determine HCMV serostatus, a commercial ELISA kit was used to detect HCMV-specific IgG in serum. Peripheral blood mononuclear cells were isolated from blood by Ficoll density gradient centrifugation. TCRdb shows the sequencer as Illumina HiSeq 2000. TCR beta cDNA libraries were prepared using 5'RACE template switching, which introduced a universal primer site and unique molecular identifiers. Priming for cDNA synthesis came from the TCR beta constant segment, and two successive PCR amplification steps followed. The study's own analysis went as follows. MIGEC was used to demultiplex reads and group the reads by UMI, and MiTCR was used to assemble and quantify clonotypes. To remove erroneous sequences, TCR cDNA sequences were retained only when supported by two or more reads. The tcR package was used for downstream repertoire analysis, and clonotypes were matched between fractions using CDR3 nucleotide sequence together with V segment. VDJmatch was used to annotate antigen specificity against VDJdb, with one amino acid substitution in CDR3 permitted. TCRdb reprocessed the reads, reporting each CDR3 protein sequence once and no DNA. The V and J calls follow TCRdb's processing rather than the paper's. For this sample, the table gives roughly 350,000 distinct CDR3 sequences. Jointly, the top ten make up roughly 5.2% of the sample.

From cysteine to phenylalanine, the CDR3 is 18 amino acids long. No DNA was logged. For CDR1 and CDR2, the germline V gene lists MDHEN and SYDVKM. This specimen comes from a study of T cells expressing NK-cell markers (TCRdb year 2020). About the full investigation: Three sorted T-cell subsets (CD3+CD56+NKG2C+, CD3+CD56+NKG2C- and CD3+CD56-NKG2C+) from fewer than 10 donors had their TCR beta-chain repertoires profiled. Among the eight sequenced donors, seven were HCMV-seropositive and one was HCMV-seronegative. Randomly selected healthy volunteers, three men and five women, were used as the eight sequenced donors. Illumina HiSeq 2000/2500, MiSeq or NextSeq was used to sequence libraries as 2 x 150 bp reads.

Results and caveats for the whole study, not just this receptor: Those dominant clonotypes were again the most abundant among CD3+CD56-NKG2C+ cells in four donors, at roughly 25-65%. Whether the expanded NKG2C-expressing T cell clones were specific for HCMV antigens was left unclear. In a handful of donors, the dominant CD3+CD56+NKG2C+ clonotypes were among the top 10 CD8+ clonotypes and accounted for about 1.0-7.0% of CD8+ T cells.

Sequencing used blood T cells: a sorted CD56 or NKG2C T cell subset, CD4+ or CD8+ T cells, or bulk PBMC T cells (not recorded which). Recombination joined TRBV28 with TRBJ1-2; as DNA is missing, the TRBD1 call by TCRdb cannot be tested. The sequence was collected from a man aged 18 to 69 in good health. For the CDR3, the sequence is CASSPSTYRDISQNGYTF.